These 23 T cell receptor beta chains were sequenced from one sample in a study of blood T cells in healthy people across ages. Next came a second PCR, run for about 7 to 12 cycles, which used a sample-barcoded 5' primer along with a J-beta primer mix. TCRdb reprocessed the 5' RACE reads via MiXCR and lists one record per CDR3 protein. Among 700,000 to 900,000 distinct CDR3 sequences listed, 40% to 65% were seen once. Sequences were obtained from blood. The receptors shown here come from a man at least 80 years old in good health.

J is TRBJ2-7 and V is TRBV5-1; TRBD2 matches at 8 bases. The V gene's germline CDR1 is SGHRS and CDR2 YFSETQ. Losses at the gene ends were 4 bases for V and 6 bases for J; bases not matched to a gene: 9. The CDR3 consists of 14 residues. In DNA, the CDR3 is TGCGCCAGCAGCCTGAGAGCGGGAGTGGGCGAGCAGTACTTC. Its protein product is CASSLRAGVGEQYF.

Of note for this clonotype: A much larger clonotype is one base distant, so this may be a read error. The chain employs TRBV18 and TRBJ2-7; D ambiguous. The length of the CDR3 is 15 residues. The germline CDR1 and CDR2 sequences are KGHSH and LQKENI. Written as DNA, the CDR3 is TGTGCCACCTCACTCGCTGTAGGAGAGTTTGACGAGCAGTACTTC. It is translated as CATSLAVGEFDEQYF.

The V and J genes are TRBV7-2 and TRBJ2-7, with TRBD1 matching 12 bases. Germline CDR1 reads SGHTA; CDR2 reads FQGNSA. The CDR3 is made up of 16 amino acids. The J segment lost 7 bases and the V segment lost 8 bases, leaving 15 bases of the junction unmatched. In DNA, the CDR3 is TGTGCCAGCGGGGGGACAGGGGGCTTTATCTACAATGAGCAGTACTTC. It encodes CASGGTGGFIYNEQYF. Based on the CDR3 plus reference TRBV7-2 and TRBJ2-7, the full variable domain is GAGVSQSPSNKVTEKGKDVELRCDPISGHTALYWYRQSLGQGLEFLIYFQGNSAPDKSGLPSDRFSAERTGGSVSTLTIQRTQQEDSAVYLCASGGTGGFIYNEQYFGPGTRLTVT.

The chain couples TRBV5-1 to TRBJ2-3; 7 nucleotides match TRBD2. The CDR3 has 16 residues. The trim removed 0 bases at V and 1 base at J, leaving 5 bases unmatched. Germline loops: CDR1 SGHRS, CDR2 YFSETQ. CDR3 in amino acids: CASSLGSSGGTDTQYF. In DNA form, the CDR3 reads TGCGCCAGCAGCTTGGGGTCCAGCGGGGGCACAGATACGCAGTATTTT.

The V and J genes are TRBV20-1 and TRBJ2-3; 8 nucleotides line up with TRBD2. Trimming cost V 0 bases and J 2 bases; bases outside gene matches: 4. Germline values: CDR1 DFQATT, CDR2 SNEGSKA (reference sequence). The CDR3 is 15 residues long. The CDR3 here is CSARDSGTYTDTQYF. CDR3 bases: TGCAGTGCTAGAGATAGCGGGACCTACACAGATACGCAGTATTTT.

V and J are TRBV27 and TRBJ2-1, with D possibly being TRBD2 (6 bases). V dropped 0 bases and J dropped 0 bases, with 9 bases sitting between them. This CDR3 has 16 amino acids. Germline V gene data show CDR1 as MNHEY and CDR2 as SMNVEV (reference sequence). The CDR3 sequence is CASSLSEGFSYNEQFF. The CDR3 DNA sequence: TGTGCCAGCAGTTTATCGGAGGGGTTCTCCTACAATGAGCAGTTCTTC.

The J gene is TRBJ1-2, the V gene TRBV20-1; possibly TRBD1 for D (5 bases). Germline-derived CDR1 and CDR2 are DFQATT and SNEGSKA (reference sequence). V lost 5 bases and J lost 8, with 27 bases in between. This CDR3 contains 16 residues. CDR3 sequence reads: CSARGLTASPVGGYTF. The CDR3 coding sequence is TGCAGTGCTCGGGGCCTGACAGCCTCTCCGGTGGGAGGCTACACCTTC.

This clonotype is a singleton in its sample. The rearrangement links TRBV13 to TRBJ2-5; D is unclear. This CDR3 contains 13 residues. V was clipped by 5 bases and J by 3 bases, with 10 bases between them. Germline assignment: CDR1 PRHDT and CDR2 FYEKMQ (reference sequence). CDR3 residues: CASSPAAKETQYF. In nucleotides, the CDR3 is TGTGCCAGCAGCCCGGCGGCTAAAGAGACCCAGTACTTC.

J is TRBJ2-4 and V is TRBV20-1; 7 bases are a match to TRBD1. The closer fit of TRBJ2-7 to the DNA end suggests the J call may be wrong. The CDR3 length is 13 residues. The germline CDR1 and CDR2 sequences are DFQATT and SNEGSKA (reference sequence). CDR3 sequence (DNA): TGCAGTGCTAGCCACAGGGGACCCTACGAGCAGTACTTC. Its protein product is CSASHRGPYEQYF.

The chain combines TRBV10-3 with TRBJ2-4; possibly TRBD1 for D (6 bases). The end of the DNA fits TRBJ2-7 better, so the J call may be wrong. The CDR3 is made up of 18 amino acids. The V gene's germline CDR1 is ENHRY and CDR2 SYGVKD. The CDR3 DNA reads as TGTGCCATCAGTGAGGCCCGAGGGGGAGTTCAGCGGAAGGGCGAGCAGTACTTC. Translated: CAISEARGGVQRKGEQYF.

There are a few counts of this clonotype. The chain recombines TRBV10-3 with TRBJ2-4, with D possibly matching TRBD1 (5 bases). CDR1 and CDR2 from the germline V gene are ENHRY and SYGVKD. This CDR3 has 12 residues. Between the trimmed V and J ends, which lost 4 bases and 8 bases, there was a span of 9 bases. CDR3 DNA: TGTGCCATCAGTGGGCAGGGTGACATTCAGTACTTC. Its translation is CAISGQGDIQYF.

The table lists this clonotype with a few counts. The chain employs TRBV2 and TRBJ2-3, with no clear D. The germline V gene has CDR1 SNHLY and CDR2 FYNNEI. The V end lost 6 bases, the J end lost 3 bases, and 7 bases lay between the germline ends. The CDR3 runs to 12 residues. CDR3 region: CASRVGTDTQYF. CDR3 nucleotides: TGTGCCAGCAGGGTAGGGACAGATACGCAGTATTTT.

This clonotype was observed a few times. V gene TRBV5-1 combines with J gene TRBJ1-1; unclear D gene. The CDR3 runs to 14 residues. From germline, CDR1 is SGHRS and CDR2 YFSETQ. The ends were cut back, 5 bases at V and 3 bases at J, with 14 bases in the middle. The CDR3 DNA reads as TGCGCCAGCAGGACGGCGTACAGATACACTGAAGCTTTCTTT. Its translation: CASRTAYRYTEAFF. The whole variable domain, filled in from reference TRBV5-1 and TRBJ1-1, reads KAGVTQTPRYLIKTRGQQVTLSCSPISGHRSVSWYQQTPGQGLQFLFEYFSETQRNKGNFPGRFSGRQFSNSRSEMNVSTLELGDSALYLCASRTAYRYTEAFFGQGTRLTVV.

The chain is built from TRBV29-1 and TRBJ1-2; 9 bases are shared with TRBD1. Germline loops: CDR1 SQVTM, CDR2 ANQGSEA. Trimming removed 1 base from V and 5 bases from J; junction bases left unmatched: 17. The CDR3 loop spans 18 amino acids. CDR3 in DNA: TGCAGCGTTGAAGGGTGGGAATCTGGGACAGGGTCGGGGTATGGCTACACCTTC. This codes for CSVEGWESGTGSGYGYTF.

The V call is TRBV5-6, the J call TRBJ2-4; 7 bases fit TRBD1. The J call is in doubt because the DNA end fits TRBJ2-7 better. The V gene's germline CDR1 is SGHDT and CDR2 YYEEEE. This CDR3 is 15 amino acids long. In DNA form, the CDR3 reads TGTGCCAGCAGCCGGACAGGCCACTGGAATGACGAGCAGTACTTC. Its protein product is CASSRTGHWNDEQYF.

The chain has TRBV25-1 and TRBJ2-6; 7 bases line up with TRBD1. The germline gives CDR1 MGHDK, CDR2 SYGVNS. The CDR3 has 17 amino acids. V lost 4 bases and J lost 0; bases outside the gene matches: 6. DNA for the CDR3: TGTGCCAGCAGTGGTGACAGGGCTCTCTCTGGGGCCAACGTCCTGACTTTC. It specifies CASSGDRALSGANVLTF. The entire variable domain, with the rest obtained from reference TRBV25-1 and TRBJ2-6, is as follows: EADIYQTPRYLVIGTGKKITLECSQTMGHDKMYWYQQDPGMELHLIHYSYGVNSTEKGDLSSESTVSRIRTEHFPLTLESARPSHTSQYLCASSGDRALSGANVLTFGAGSRLTVL.

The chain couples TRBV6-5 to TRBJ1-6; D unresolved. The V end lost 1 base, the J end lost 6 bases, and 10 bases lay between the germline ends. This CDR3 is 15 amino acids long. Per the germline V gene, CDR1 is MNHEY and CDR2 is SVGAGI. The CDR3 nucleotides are TGTGCCAGCAGTTACTTCCAGGCTGCTAATTCACCCCTCCACTTT. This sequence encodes CASSYFQAANSPLHF.

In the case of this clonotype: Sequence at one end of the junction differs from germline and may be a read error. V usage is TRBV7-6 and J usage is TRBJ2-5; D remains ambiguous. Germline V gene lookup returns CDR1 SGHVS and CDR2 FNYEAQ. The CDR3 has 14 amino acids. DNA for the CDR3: TGTGCCAGCAGCTTCCCCGAAGCCCAAGAGACCCGGTACTTC. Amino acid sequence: CASSFPEAQETRYF.

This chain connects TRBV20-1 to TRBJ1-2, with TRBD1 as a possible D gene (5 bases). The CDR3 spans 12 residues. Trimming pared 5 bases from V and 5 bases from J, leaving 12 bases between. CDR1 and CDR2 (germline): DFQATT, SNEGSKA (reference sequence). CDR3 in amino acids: CSAATDRYGYTF. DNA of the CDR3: TGCAGTGCTGCTACAGACAGATATGGCTACACCTTC.

CDR3 nucleotides: TGTGCCAGCAGCTATACGGGACAAGGGGCCAACGTCCTGACTTTC. Translation: CASSYTGQGANVLTF. The chain carries TRBV7-9 and TRBJ2-6; tentative D call: TRBD1 (6 bases). The germline V and J ends were trimmed by 4 bases and 4 bases, with 11 bases remaining between them. The CDR3 is made up of 15 amino acids. Germline CDR1 and CDR2: SEHNR and FQNEAQ (reference sequence).

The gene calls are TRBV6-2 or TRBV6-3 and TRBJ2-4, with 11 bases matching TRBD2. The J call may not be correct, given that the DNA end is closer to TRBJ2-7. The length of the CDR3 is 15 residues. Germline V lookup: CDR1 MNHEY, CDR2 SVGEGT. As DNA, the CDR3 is TGTGCCAGCAGCCGCCTAGCGGGAGGCCGCTACGAGCAGTACTTC. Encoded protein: CASSRLAGGRYEQYF.

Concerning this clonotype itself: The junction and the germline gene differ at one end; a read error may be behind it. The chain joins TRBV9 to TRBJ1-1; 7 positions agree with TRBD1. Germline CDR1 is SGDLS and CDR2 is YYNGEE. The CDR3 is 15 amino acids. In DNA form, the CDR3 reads TGTGCCGGCAGCGTAGTAGGGGGCGCGGTCACTGAAGCTTTCTTT. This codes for CAGSVVGGAVTEAFF.

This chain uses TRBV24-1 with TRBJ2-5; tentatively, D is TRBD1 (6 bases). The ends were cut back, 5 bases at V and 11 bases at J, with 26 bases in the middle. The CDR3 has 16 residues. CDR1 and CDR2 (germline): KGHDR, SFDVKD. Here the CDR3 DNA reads TGTGCCACCAGTGTCCCCGGGACAACACGGTCCAATGAGCAGTACTTC. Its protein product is CATSVPGTTRSNEQYF.